This T cell receptor beta chain was sequenced during a study of beta chain features in type 1 diabetes. Of the isolated RNA, all was reverse transcribed, and so the sequenced material was expressed TCRB transcripts. TCRdb's table, derived via immunoSEQ multiplex PCR, lists solely in-frame clones and lacks some. The sample has roughly 290,000 clones, 15% seen once. A few counts support this clone. Its matching antigen is unknown. Study-level results: Moderate but significant shortening of TCRB CDR3s was recorded in all four CD4+ subsets from Type 1 diabetes patients.

The clonotype comes from a man between 18 and 29 years old with type 1 diabetes. The sample taken for sequencing was naive CD4+ T cells from blood.

CDR3 amino acids: CATSRDPGTQYF. As DNA, the CDR3 is TGTGCCACCAGCAGAGATCCCGGGACCCAGTACTTC. This rearrangement joins TRBV15 to TRBJ2-5; D unresolved. Trimming pared 0 bases from V and 7 bases from J, leaving 6 bases between. The CDR3 loop spans 12 amino acids. Germline V lookup: CDR1 LNHNV, CDR2 YYDKDF (reference sequence). Variable domain in full (rest from reference TRBV15 and TRBJ2-5): DAMVIQNPRYQVTQFGKPVTLSCSQTLNHNVMYWYQQKSSQAPKLLFHYYDKDFNNEADTPDNFQSRRPNTSFCFLDIRSPGLGDTAMYLCATSRDPGTQYFGPGTRLLVL.